A single sample is the source of the 14 T cell receptor delta chains below, sequenced in a study of Vδ1+ human thymocytes. Whole-study findings and limits: Highly polyclonal TRG and TRD repertoires with Gaussian CDR3 length distributions appeared in thymus.

Antigens for these TCRs are unknown. RNA was extracted from the cells and then reverse transcribed. Multiplex PCR used pooled V-gene forward primers and a constant-region reverse primer to amplify CDR3s. TCRdb reprocessed the multiplex PCR reads through CATT. The table lists just under 55,000 delta-chain clones, less than 20% of them singletons. Sequenced input: Vdelta1+ gamma-delta thymocytes from the thymus. As to subset: FACS-sorted CD3+ TCRalphabeta- TCRVdelta1+ TCRVdelta2- thymocytes. These receptors all come from a boy younger than two who had congenital heart surgery.

About this clone: The germline gene is not matched at one end of the junction; a read error may be the cause. The chain combines TRAV29/DV5 with TRDJ1; D ambiguous. Per germline, CDR1 NSMFDY and CDR2 ISSIKDK. CDR3 size: 12 residues. The CDR3 DNA reads as TGTGCCGCAAGCCACGGCGGGAATAAACTCATCTTT. Protein: CAASHGGNKLIF. Full variable domain (remainder filled in from reference TRAV29/DV5 and TRDJ1): DQQVKQNSPSLSVQEGRISILNCDYTNSMFDYFLWYKKYPAEGPTFLISISSIKDKNEDGRFTVFLNKSAKHLSLHIVPSQPGDSAVYFCAASHGGNKLIFGKGTRVTVEP.

This chain links TRDV1 with TRDJ1; 9 bases are shared with TRDD3. This CDR3 spans 16 amino acids. Germline-derived CDR1 and CDR2 are TSWWSYY and QGS. CDR3 protein: CALHILGLGESDKLIF. The CDR3 bases are TGTGCCCTACATATCCTGGGACTGGGGGAGTCCGATAAACTCATCTTT.

With regard to this clone: This sample includes further DNA sequences coding for the same CDR3. The chain employs TRDV1 and TRDJ1; TRDD3 matches at 11 bases. The junction had 16 bases not matched to a gene; V was cut back by 1 base and J by 0 bases. Germline V gene data show CDR1 as TSWWSYY and CDR2 as QGS. The CDR3 has 21 residues. The CDR3: CALGEPVRHHWGIRYTDKLIF. The CDR3 DNA follows: TGTGCTCTTGGGGAACCCGTCCGTCACCACTGGGGGATAAGATACACCGATAAACTCATCTTT.

This clone has only a few counts. The chain uses TRDV1 and TRDJ1; 12 bases fit TRDD3. The CDR3 runs 20 residues. Germline CDR1 TSWWSYY, CDR2 QGS. After removal of 0 bases from V and 3 bases from J, the junction contained 14 bases not matched to a gene. The CDR3 bases are TGTGCTCTTGGGGAACTCGCCTTAAACTCCTGGGGGATACGGCCCGATAAACTCATCTTT. This codes for CALGELALNSWGIRPDKLIF.

The sample holds a few counts of this clone. The chain combines TRDV1 with TRDJ1; TRDD3 aligns across 9 bases. Trimming took 0 bases from V and 0 from J; bases not matched to a gene: 17. There are 21 residues in the CDR3. Germline values: CDR1 TSWWSYY, CDR2 QGS. The CDR3 DNA is TGTGCTCTTGGGGAACTAGAGATACTCTTCTACGGGGGATACAACACCGATAAACTCATCTTT. This encodes CALGELEILFYGGYNTDKLIF.

This clone was counted a few times. The rearrangement joins TRDV1 to TRDJ1; 13 bases are shared with TRDD3. Looked up from germline, CDR1 is TSWWSYY and CDR2 is QGS. V shed 1 base, J shed 4 bases, and the junction held 15 bases outside the gene matches. This CDR3 is 20 amino acids long. The CDR3: CALGEHFPTVLGDTGDKLIF. DNA for the CDR3: TGTGCTCTTGGGGAACATTTCCCTACCGTACTGGGGGATACGGGCGATAAACTCATCTTT.

This clone was seen a few times. At one end the junction does not follow the germline gene, possibly because of a read error. The rearrangement joins TRDV1 to TRDJ1, with 12 bases lining up with TRDD3. Germline CDR1 is TSWWSYY and CDR2 is QGS. This CDR3 is built from 19 residues. The CDR3 nucleotides read TGTGCTTTTGGGGAACCCCACGTTTCCTATAACTGGGGGATACATAAACTCATCTTT. Translated, it gives CAFGEPHVSYNWGIHKLIF.

The rearrangement links TRDV1 to TRDJ1; TRDD3 is a possible D gene (5 bases). The length of the CDR3 is 16 residues. With 9 bases removed from V and 0 bases from J, the gap between germline ends came to 20 bases. Germline V gene data show CDR1 as TSWWSYY and CDR2 as QGS. This CDR3 reads CALATTYGEYTDKLIF. The CDR3 nucleotides read TGTGCTCTCGCCACTACGTACGGGGAGTACACCGATAAACTCATCTTT.

The rearrangement joins TRDV1 to TRDJ1; TRDD3 agrees at 10 bases. Germline CDR1 and CDR2: TSWWSYY and QGS. Trimming at V came to 7 bases and at J to 7 bases, leaving 18 bases not matched to a gene. This CDR3 spans 17 amino acids. The CDR3 DNA reads TGTGCTCTTGAGTTACCAGTGGGGACTGGGGGATCCCCTAAACTCATCTTT. It is translated as CALELPVGTGGSPKLIF.

There are a few counts of this clone. This rearrangement joins TRDV1 to TRDJ1; 9 nucleotides agree with TRDD2. The germline V gene encodes CDR1 TSWWSYY and CDR2 QGS. This CDR3 comprises 19 residues. Trimming removed 4 bases from V and 0 bases from J; junction bases left unmatched: 15. The DNA of the CDR3 is TGTGCTCTTGGGGGCCCTTCCTACGCGTTCTCCTTGTACACCGATAAACTCATCTTT. Amino acids: CALGGPSYAFSLYTDKLIF.

This clone was observed many times. V and J are TRDV3 and TRDJ1, with 10 bases matching TRDD3. V lost 5 bases and J lost 1; bases outside the gene matches: 10. This CDR3 contains 15 residues. Germline V gene data show CDR1 as TVYSNPD and CDR2 as GDNSRS (reference sequence). The CDR3 region is CARVGDTRPTDKLIF. DNA of the CDR3: TGTGCCAGGGTGGGGGATACACGGCCCACCGATAAACTCATCTTT.

This clone was observed a handful of times. The V and J genes are TRDV1 and TRDJ1, with 8 positions matching TRDD3. Unmatched junction bases numbered 4, after V lost 2 bases and J lost 2 bases. Germline CDR1 TSWWSYY, CDR2 QGS. This CDR3 is 15 amino acids long. The CDR3 sequence is CALGEWGYLTDKLIF. The DNA for the CDR3 is TGTGCTCTTGGGGAATGGGGATACTTGACCGATAAACTCATCTTT.

The chain is built from TRDV1 and TRDJ1, with TRDD3 matching 7 bases. J was trimmed by 3 bases and V by 10 bases; bases with no gene match: 2. CDR3 length: 11 residues. CDR1 is TSWWSYY, CDR2 QGS, per germline. The CDR3 nucleotides read TGTGCTCAGGGGGATTCCGATAAACTCATCTTT. Its protein is CAQGDSDKLIF.

This clone was seen a handful of times. This chain links TRDV1 with TRDJ1; 12 bases are a match to TRDD3. Per the germline V gene, CDR1 is TSWWSYY and CDR2 is QGS. The CDR3 is 24 amino acids. Trimming took 0 bases from V and 0 from J; bases not matched to a gene: 23. The CDR3 DNA follows: TGTGCTCTTGGGGAACTATTTCGTCCCGCCGTACTGGGGGATACCACTCTTTACACCGATAAACTCATCTTT. Its translation is CALGELFRPAVLGDTTLYTDKLIF.